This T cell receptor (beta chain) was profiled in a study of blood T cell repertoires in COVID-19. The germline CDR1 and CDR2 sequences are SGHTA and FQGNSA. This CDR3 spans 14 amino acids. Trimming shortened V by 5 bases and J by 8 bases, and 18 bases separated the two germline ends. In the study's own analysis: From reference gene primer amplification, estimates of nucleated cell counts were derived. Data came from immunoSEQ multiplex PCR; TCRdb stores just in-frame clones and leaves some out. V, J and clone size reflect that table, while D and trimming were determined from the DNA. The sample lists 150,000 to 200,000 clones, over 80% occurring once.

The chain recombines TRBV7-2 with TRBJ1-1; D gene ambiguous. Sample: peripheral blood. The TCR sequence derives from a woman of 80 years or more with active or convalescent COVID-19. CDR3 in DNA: TGTGCCAGCAGCCCCGTAGGGAGGCCTGCCGAAGCTTTCTTT. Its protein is CASSPVGRPAEAFF. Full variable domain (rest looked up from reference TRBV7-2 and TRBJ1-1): GAGVSQSPSNKVTEKGKDVELRCDPISGHTALYWYRQSLGQGLEFLIYFQGNSAPDKSGLPSDRFSAERTGGSVSTLTIQRTQQEDSAVYLCASSPVGRPAEAFFGQGTRLTVV.